The subject of this entry is one T cell receptor beta chain. Residents of approximately 25 US areas, aged about 18 to 89 years, made up the participants. Cohorts were assigned according to the clinical history that participants reported. Profiling relied on immunoSEQ multiplex PCR, and the TCRdb table lists in-frame clones only, not all of them. The table records approximately 200,000 clones, 80% to 90% of them present only once. V was pared by 0 bases and J by 1 base, with 7 bases of the junction left unmatched. The germline V gene has CDR1 SGHNT and CDR2 YENEEA. The CDR3 contains 18 residues. This record belongs to a study of blood T cell repertoires in COVID-19. About the study: Material from acute and convalescent COVID-19 was sourced from the United States, Italy and Spain.

This sequence was found in a man between 25 and 39 years old who had recovered from COVID-19. The sequenced sample consisted of PBMCs or T cells enriched from blood (not recorded which). The V call is TRBV11-3, the J call TRBJ2-3; 10 bases fit TRBD2. The CDR3 DNA is TGTGCCAGCAGCTTAGAAACCCTCGGGACTAGCGGCACAGATACGCAGTATTTT. It encodes CASSLETLGTSGTDTQYF.